Each of the 2 T cell receptor beta chains below was sequenced from the same sample in a study of blood T cells in healthy people across ages. Primed by a sample-barcoded 5' primer and a J-beta primer mix, a second PCR proceeded for about 6 to 11 cycles. Each CDR3 protein gets one entry after TCRdb re-called the 5' RACE reads with MiXCR. The sample contains around 870,000 distinct CDR3 sequences, less than 35% of which appear only once. Input material: blood. All receptors come from a woman older than 75 in good health.

This clonotype showed up many times. The chain has TRBV7-2 and TRBJ2-3; D not certain. V was clipped by 2 bases and J by 3 bases, with 12 bases between them. The CDR3 extends over 15 amino acids. The germline V gene encodes CDR1 SGHTA and CDR2 FQGNSA. CDR3: CASSLIGVGTDTQYF. The DNA for the CDR3 is TGTGCCAGCAGCTTAATCGGAGTGGGAACAGATACGCAGTATTTT.

This clonotype has ten or more counts. The chain couples TRBV12-3 or TRBV12-4 to TRBJ2-1; the match to TRBD2 covers 8 bases. CDR3 size: 15 residues. Trimming took 3 bases from V and 7 from J; bases not matched to a gene: 8. The CDR3 is CASSFVGGAVNEQFF. The CDR3 bases are TGTGCCAGCAGTTTCGTCGGGGGGGCGGTAAATGAGCAGTTCTTC.